A single sample gave rise to the 18 T cell receptor beta chains below, sequenced in a study of yellow fever vaccine responses in identical twins (dated by TCRdb to the late 2010s). Receptor amplification or capture employed RT-PCR. Sequenced on an Illumina HiSeq 2500. The raw public reads went through TCRdb reprocessing: fastp at Q25, MiXCR clone calling, in-frame beta chains kept. Rows with one shared CDR3 protein collapse into an entry with the most common genes and DNA. In all, the sample holds 7,000 or so distinct CDR3 sequences, and 86% of those were seen once. Clones ranked in the top ten supply 0.9% to 1.5% of the sample. The specimen was T cells from blood (PBMCs), unsorted or a sorted subset (not recorded which), collected before or after yellow fever vaccination (not recorded which). The receptors originated from a woman between 18 and 29 years old who received the yellow fever vaccine. Donor details come from another sample of the same person, matched by shared clones.

The chain links TRBV12-3 or TRBV12-4 to TRBJ1-4; D call uncertain. Trimming shortened V by 6 bases and J by 0 bases, and 8 bases separated the two germline ends. The CDR3 has 14 residues. CDR3 nucleotide sequence: TGTGCCAGCAGGACCGGGACAACTAATGAAAAACTGTTTTTT. It is translated as CASRTGTTNEKLFF.

The V gene is TRBV24-1, the J gene TRBJ2-1; 9 bases are a match to TRBD1. With V trimmed by 3 bases and J by 8 bases, 7 bases remained unmatched. CDR3 length: 15 residues. CDR1 and CDR2 (germline): KGHDR, SFDVKD. CDR3 bases: TGTGCCACCAGTGATAATGGACAGGGGAATGATGAGCAGTTCTTC. The encoded protein is CATSDNGQGNDEQFF.

The CDR3 loop is CASSFSRANEKLFF. CDR3 nucleotide sequence: TGTGCCAGCAGTTTTTCCAGGGCTAATGAAAAACTGTTTTTT. The chain combines TRBV28 with TRBJ1-4; tentative D call: TRBD1 (5 bases). The CDR3 is made up of 14 amino acids. Germline V gene sequence: CDR1 MDHEN, CDR2 SYDVKM. Trimming cost V 3 bases and J 3 bases, with 8 bases left between them. Full variable domain (outside the CDR3, taken from reference TRBV28 and TRBJ1-4): DVKVTQSSRYLVKRTGEKVFLECVQDMDHENMFWYRQDPGLGLRLIYFSYDVKMKEKGDIPEGYSVSREKKERFSLILESASTNQTSMYLCASSFSRANEKLFFGSGTQLSVL.

J is TRBJ2-2 and V is TRBV5-6; D call uncertain. In germline, CDR1 is SGHDT, CDR2 YYEEEE. The CDR3 has 14 residues. Trimming pared 4 bases from V and 5 bases from J, leaving 12 bases between. CDR3: CASSGPLRTGELFF. The DNA for the CDR3 is TGTGCCAGCAGCGGGCCGCTTAGGACCGGGGAGCTGTTTTTT.

This chain links TRBV5-6 with TRBJ2-7; 7 bases line up with TRBD2. There are 16 residues in the CDR3. Germline CDR1 is SGHDT and CDR2 is YYEEEE. The ends lost 0 bases at V and 0 bases at J; junction bases unmatched: 6. This chain's CDR3 is CASSLAGGVSSYEQYF. The CDR3 region has the DNA TGTGCCAGCAGCTTGGCTGGGGGGGTAAGCTCCTACGAGCAGTACTTC.

The chain is built from TRBV4-2 and TRBJ2-5; the D gene is possibly TRBD1 (6 bases). The V gene lost 8 bases and the J gene lost 0 bases, with 22 bases spanning the gap. Germline V gene lookup returns CDR1 LGHNA and CDR2 YNFKEQ. The CDR3 runs 17 residues. CDR3 in DNA: TGTGCCAGCCCCCCGGGACAAAGTTCCTGGTACCAAGAGACCCAGTACTTC. Protein: CASPPGQSSWYQETQYF.

The chain couples TRBV6-2 or TRBV6-3 to TRBJ1-2, with unresolved D. Trimming stripped 7 bases from V and 3 bases from J, with 9 bases between. The CDR3 has 12 residues. CDR1 and CDR2 (germline): MNHEY, SVGEGT. The CDR3 loop reads CASTRGDYGYTF. CDR3 in DNA: TGTGCCAGCACACGCGGGGACTATGGCTACACCTTC.

The genes are TRBV3-1 and TRBJ1-2; D possibly corresponds to TRBD1 (6 bases). The CDR3 is 13 amino acids. Trimming removed 3 bases at V and 4 bases at J, with 9 bases between. Germline lookup yields CDR1 LGHDT and CDR2 YNNKEL (reference sequence). CDR3 nucleotide sequence: TGTGCCAGCAGCCAGTGGGACACCTATGGCTACACCTTC. It specifies CASSQWDTYGYTF.

The rearrangement links TRBV19 to TRBJ2-6, with unresolved D. V gave up 3 bases and J gave up 3 bases, with 3 bases separating them. Germline-derived CDR1 and CDR2 are LNHDA and SQIVND (reference sequence). The CDR3 has 13 residues. CDR3 protein: CASSIGGANVLTF. The CDR3 region has the DNA TGTGCCAGTAGTATTGGTGGGGCCAACGTCCTGACTTTC.

This sequence joins TRBV29-1 and TRBJ2-1; maybe TRBD2 (6 bases). The V end lost 4 bases, the J end lost 13 bases, and 20 bases lay between the germline ends. The CDR3 is 13 amino acids. Germline-derived CDR1 and CDR2 are SQVTM and ANQGSEA. CDR3 residues: CSVGDRTPGAQFF. Written as DNA, the CDR3 is TGCAGCGTTGGGGATAGGACCCCGGGAGCCCAGTTCTTC.

This clonotype was counted a single time. The V gene is TRBV29-1, the J gene TRBJ2-7; 7 bases map to TRBD2. CDR1 and CDR2 from the germline V gene are SQVTM and ANQGSEA. CDR3 size: 15 residues. V trimming: 1 base; J trimming: 4 bases; junction bases outside the gene matches: 10. CDR3 residues: CSVEVWGLTRYEQYF. The CDR3 nucleotides are TGCAGCGTTGAAGTATGGGGACTAACCCGTTACGAGCAGTACTTC.

There are a few counts of this clonotype. The chain links TRBV18 to TRBJ2-1; D possibly uses TRBD1 or TRBD2 (5 bases each). In germline, CDR1 is KGHSH, CDR2 LQKENI. The CDR3 covers 12 residues. V was pared by 1 base and J by 8 bases, with 6 bases between. The CDR3 sequence is CASSPLGDEQFF. For the CDR3, the DNA is TGTGCCAGCTCACCACTGGGGGATGAGCAGTTCTTC.

The chain carries TRBV29-1 and TRBJ2-1; D is uncertain. Germline CDR1 reads SQVTM; CDR2 reads ANQGSEA. This CDR3 comprises 15 residues. Trimming removed 5 bases from V and 0 bases from J, with 14 bases in between. This CDR3 reads CSVRVYAFSYNEQFF. For the CDR3, the DNA is TGCAGCGTTCGGGTCTACGCCTTCTCCTACAATGAGCAGTTCTTC.

The chain has TRBV24-1 and TRBJ2-1; 9 nucleotides line up with TRBD1. This CDR3 is built from 16 residues. Germline V gene lookup returns CDR1 KGHDR and CDR2 SFDVKD. Trimming took 5 bases from V and 2 from J; bases not matched to a gene: 6. The CDR3 region has the DNA TGTGCCACCAGTGCCACAGGGGGCAGTACCTACAATGAGCAGTTCTTC. As protein: CATSATGGSTYNEQFF.

This clonotype was seen a single time. The junction departs from germline at one end; a sequencing error may be responsible. V gene TRBV11-1 combines with J gene TRBJ1-1, with TRBD1 matching 7 bases. Germline CDR1 SGHAT, CDR2 FQDESV (reference sequence). CDR3 size: 17 residues. CDR3 in DNA: TGTGCCAGCAGCTTAGAACAGGGGAGCCCTTCGAACACTGAAGCCTTCTTT. It yields the protein CASSLEQGSPSNTEAFF.

CDR3 coding DNA: TGTGCCAGCAGCTTATCGGGGGCGACTAACTATGGCTACACCTTC. Translating gives CASSLSGATNYGYTF. The chain uses TRBV11-1 and TRBJ1-2, with a tentative D call TRBD1 (6 bases). The CDR3 sequence is 15 residues long. CDR1 is SGHAT, CDR2 FQDESV, per germline (reference sequence). Trimming stripped 2 bases from V and 0 bases from J, with 10 bases between.

This chain joins TRBV11-1 and TRBJ1-5; no clear D gene. Trimming cost V 2 bases and J 3 bases, with 8 bases left between them. Per germline, CDR1 SGHAT and CDR2 FQDESV (reference sequence). The CDR3 is 14 residues long. DNA for the CDR3: TGTGCCAGCAGCTTACGCGGGTTCAATCAGCCCCAGCATTTT. Its translation: CASSLRGFNQPQHF.

The chain links TRBV29-1 to TRBJ2-5; D is unresolved. Looked up from germline, CDR1 is SQVTM and CDR2 is ANQGSEA. This CDR3 is built from 12 residues. V lost 4 bases and J 2 bases, leaving 8 bases between the germline ends. The chain's CDR3 is CSVGLGQETQYF. The CDR3 region has the DNA TGCAGCGTTGGCCTGGGTCAAGAGACCCAGTACTTC.